This T cell receptor beta chain comes out of a study of blood T cells in healthy people across ages (dated by TCRdb to the mid-2010s). Context from the whole study: In model experiments, template switching captured roughly one uniquely barcoded TCR beta cDNA molecule for every two T cells. To track age-related changes in TCR beta repertoire diversity, the study relied on deep sequencing normalized with unique cDNA molecular identifiers. Four age groups were formed from the donors: young (average approximately 15 years), middle-aged (approximately 40), aged (62) and long-lived (about 80). Donors of different ages were randomly distributed across sequencing lanes to avoid experimental bias. Two additional independent replicas of 1 million unique cDNA reads from the same blood draw were analyzed for two donors (one aged 18 to 29 and one aged 80 or older). The paper's findings and limits, for the study overall: Estimates of total diversity based on one million sequenced T cells were considered lower bounds and underestimates. The percentage of naive T cells measured by flow cytometry correlated strongly with observed TCR beta diversity. Compared with the aged group, the long-lived group had more naive CD4+ T cells, fewer expanded clones and increased TCR diversity, a pattern suggesting age selection. Bulk unsorted PBMC profiling prevented conclusive comparison of naive and antigen-experienced compartments. Observed TCR beta diversity per million T cells fell roughly linearly with age, and a significant reduction was already apparent by age around 40. Because the CMV infection status of the donors was unknown, age-related changes in expanded clonotypes may potentially have been confounded.

The donors were some 36 Caucasian individuals from Russia, aged roughly 6 to 90 years, who were systemically healthy. Each donor gave around 9.5 milliliters of peripheral blood, collected into EDTA-treated Vacutainer tubes. PBMCs were isolated by Ficoll-Paque density-gradient centrifugation, with at least 6 million obtained per sample. Total RNA, at least 5 micrograms per sample, was extracted from PBMCs with Trizol reagent. The percentages of naive CD45RAhigh/CD27high T cells were determined by flow cytometry on a PBMC aliquot from every donor. As encoded in the germline V gene, CDR1 is SGHTA while CDR2 is FQGNSA. Reading from cysteine to phenylalanine, the CDR3 counts 13 amino acids. The only DNA kept is the CDR3, 39 bases in frame from the first base. V is clipped by 3 bases and J by 6 bases, and the sequence between their germline boundaries is 9 bases long. Note on this clonotype: The antigen it binds to is not known. No much larger clone exists at a distance of one base, and base qualities are not known.

Library construction relied on 5' RACE. Sequencing relied on an Illumina HiSeq 2500. The second PCR ran for about 6 to 11 cycles and used a J-beta primer mix along with a sample-barcoded 5' primer. A template-switch 5' adaptor carrying 12 random nucleotides introduced a unique molecular identifier onto each TCR beta cDNA molecule. Each sample yielded at least 2.5 million CDR3-containing paired-end reads. First-strand cDNA was synthesized from all RNA with the Mint cDNA synthesis kit, primed by a TRBC-specific oligonucleotide. All cDNA was treated with uracil-DNA glycosylase and then went through a first 18-cycle PCR with the universal primers M1SS and BC2_uni_R. In the authors' own workflow: Normalization of each sample was performed by random selection of 1 million high-quality reads, each carrying a distinct molecular identifier. Instead of being binned into consensus sequences, reads that shared molecular identifiers were thrown out. MiTCR, set to a Q25 quality threshold and the strictest error-elimination algorithm, was used for CDR3 identification, clonotype clustering and error correction. Lower-bound total TCR beta diversity was estimated with a nonparametric unseen species model using Euler transformation. TCRdb reanalyzed the raw reads on its own, using fastp at Q25 for trimming and MiXCR for clone calling, and kept in-frame beta chains. For every CDR3 protein sequence, its rows merge into one entry that carries the most common genes and DNA. The V and J calls follow TCRdb's processing rather than the paper's. The sample table shows roughly 1.5 million distinct CDR3 sequences, and approximately 43% are seen once. The top ten clonotypes cover just over 4% of the sample.

The sequence joins TRBV7-2 to TRBJ1-5; no D gene can be assigned with confidence. The sample consisted of blood. This receptor was taken from a woman under 30 in good health. The CDR3 has the sequence CASSFVDGQPQHF. The base sequence is TGTGCCAGCAGCTTCGTGGATGGTCAGCCCCAGCATTTT.